Following are 17 T cell receptor beta chains from one sample sequenced in a study of vaccination and CD4 T cells after COVID-19. Their antigens are not known. Cultured CD4+ T-cell DNA underwent Oncomine TCR Beta short-read sequencing. TCRdb analysed the PCR reads with MiXCR anew, one entry per CDR3 protein. This table holds about 14,000 distinct CDR3 sequences, approximately 55% found once. This sample's treatment: 10-day PBMC culture with coronavirus spike peptide pools or control peptides (ViraFEST assay). Material: CD4+ T cells from blood, cultured in vitro. The receptors were gathered from a human donor who had recovered from COVID-19.

The V gene is TRBV7-3, the J gene TRBJ2-1; 7 positions match TRBD1. This CDR3 has 13 residues. Germline CDR1 reads SGHTA; CDR2 reads FQGTGA. With V trimmed by 3 bases and J by 7 bases, 3 bases remained unmatched. CDR3 sequence: CASSFLQGNEQFF. The CDR3, as DNA: TGTGCCAGCAGCTTTTTACAGGGGAATGAGCAGTTCTTC.

The chain combines TRBV7-2 with TRBJ2-1; tentatively, D is TRBD2 (6 bases). Trimming cost V 2 bases and J 3 bases, with 11 bases left between them. Germline CDR1 SGHTA, CDR2 FQGNSA. The CDR3 is made up of 15 amino acids. CDR3 sequence reads: CASSLLPTSYNEQFF. Here the CDR3 DNA reads TGTGCCAGCAGCTTACTGCCGACTAGCTACAATGAGCAGTTCTTC.

The J gene is TRBJ2-1, the V gene TRBV11-3; tentative D call: TRBD2 (5 bases). V lost 4 bases and J lost 3, with 13 bases in between. Germline values: CDR1 SGHNT, CDR2 YENEEA. This CDR3 contains 15 residues. The CDR3 DNA reads TGTGCCAGCAGCTCCCGACTCGACTACTACAATGAGCAGTTCTTC. This codes for CASSSRLDYYNEQFF.

V is TRBV12-3 or TRBV12-4 and J is TRBJ1-1; D unclear. The CDR3 spans 14 residues. The V end lost 4 bases, the J end lost 1 base, and 10 bases lay between the germline ends. CDR3 DNA: TGTGCCAGCAGTTCCTGGACGGGGAACACTGAAGCTTTCTTT. It is translated as CASSSWTGNTEAFF.

This clonotype was recorded only once. The chain couples TRBV7-9 to TRBJ2-7, with D possibly TRBD2 on 6 matching bases. Between the trimmed V and J ends, which lost 5 bases and 2 bases, there was a span of 16 bases. The CDR3 is 15 amino acids. Germline V gene sequence: CDR1 SEHNR, CDR2 FQNEAQ (reference sequence). CDR3 coding DNA: TGTGCCAGCAGCCCGGGACTGTACGAACCCTACGAGCAGTACTTC. This translates into CASSPGLYEPYEQYF.

This clonotype appeared a few times. Written as DNA, the CDR3 is TGTGCCAGCCGCATAGGGGAGGATTCACCCCTCCACTTT. Its translation: CASRIGEDSPLHF. This chain joins TRBV2 and TRBJ1-6, with D perhaps matching TRBD1 (5 bases). The V gene lost 8 bases and the J gene lost 8 bases, with 13 bases spanning the gap. From germline, CDR1 is SNHLY and CDR2 FYNNEI. The CDR3 has 13 amino acids.

This chain connects TRBV28 to TRBJ2-5; TRBD2 matches 9 bases. The ends lost 2 bases at V and 1 base at J; junction bases unmatched: 8. This CDR3 has 17 amino acids. The V gene's germline CDR1 is MDHEN and CDR2 SYDVKM. CDR3 nucleotide sequence: TGTGCCAGCAGTTTAGCCGGGCTAGCGGGGCTCCAAGAGACCCAGTACTTC. Translated: CASSLAGLAGLQETQYF.

The chain has TRBV18 and TRBJ2-5; D unclear. The CDR3 runs 12 residues. The V gene lost 3 bases and the J gene lost 5 bases, with 7 bases spanning the gap. Looked up from germline, CDR1 is KGHSH and CDR2 is LQKENI. For the CDR3, the DNA is TGTGCCAGCTCACCGGCGCGGGAGACCCAGTACTTC. Encoded protein: CASSPARETQYF.

This clonotype has more than one count but fewer than ten. CDR3 region: CSARGGTSGNEQFF. The CDR3 DNA follows: TGCAGTGCTAGAGGCGGGACTAGCGGGAATGAGCAGTTCTTC. V is TRBV20-1 and J is TRBJ2-1; TRBD2 agrees at 12 bases. The CDR3 contains 14 residues. J lost 7 bases, V lost 1 base, and 2 bases had no gene match. CDR1 is DFQATT and CDR2 is SNEGSKA in the germline V gene (reference sequence).

The J gene is TRBJ1-5, the V gene TRBV20-1; 7 bases are a match to TRBD1. The germline V gene has CDR1 DFQATT and CDR2 SNEGSKA (reference sequence). V trimming: 0 bases; J trimming: 7 bases; junction bases outside the gene matches: 0. There are 12 residues in the CDR3. CDR3 nucleotides: TGCAGTGCTAGAGAACAGGGGCAGCCCCAGCATTTT. Protein: CSAREQGQPQHF.

CDR3 loop: CASSLVYLGTSIGGSDEQYF. DNA of the CDR3: TGTGCCAGCAGCTTAGTATATTTGGGGACTAGCATTGGGGGATCGGACGAGCAGTACTTC. The rearrangement joins TRBV7-9 to TRBJ2-7, with 9 bases aligning to TRBD2. The CDR3 is 20 residues long. CDR1 and CDR2 (germline): SEHNR, FQNEAQ (reference sequence). The trim removed 1 base at V and 5 bases at J, leaving 21 bases unmatched.

The V call is TRBV7-9, the J call TRBJ1-2; 10 bases match TRBD1. V lost 4 bases to trimming and J lost 7 bases; unmatched junction nucleotides: 6. CDR1 SEHNR and CDR2 FQNEAQ come from the germline V gene (reference sequence). The CDR3 runs 14 residues. In DNA form, the CDR3 reads TGTGCCAGCAGCTCTCCGGGACAGGGGATTGGCTACACCTTC. Translated, it gives CASSSPGQGIGYTF.

This clonotype has only a few counts. The chain has TRBV15 and TRBJ1-2; D gene unclear. The CDR3 has 14 amino acids. V lost 1 base to trimming and J lost 3 bases, with 9 bases between them. Germline CDR1 and CDR2: LNHNV and YYDKDF (reference sequence). The CDR3 sequence is CATSRAQAYYGYTF. As DNA, the CDR3 is TGTGCCACCAGCAGAGCACAAGCCTACTATGGCTACACCTTC.

This clonotype has just a few counts. J is TRBJ1-5 and V is TRBV2; D gene uncertain. Trimming pared 6 bases from V and 7 bases from J, leaving 25 bases between. The CDR3 sequence is 17 residues long. Germline V lookup: CDR1 SNHLY, CDR2 FYNNEI. For the CDR3, the DNA is TGTGCCAGCAGCCCACGGGCGGGGAACCCCTCAAAACAGCCCCAGCATTTT. Translating it yields CASSPRAGNPSKQPQHF. The whole variable domain, remainder taken from reference TRBV2 and TRBJ1-5, is EPEVTQTPSHQVTQMGQEVILRCVPISNHLYFYWYRQILGQKVEFLVSFYNNEISEKSEIFDDQFSVERPDGSNFTLKIRSTKLEDSAMYFCASSPRAGNPSKQPQHFGDGTRLSIL.

The V gene is TRBV2, the J gene TRBJ1-6, with D maybe TRBD1 (5 bases). CDR3 size: 13 residues. CDR1 SNHLY and CDR2 FYNNEI come from the germline V gene. Deletions cut 6 bases from V and 7 bases from J, with 10 bases between. CDR3 sequence reads: CASRGTLNSPLHF. The CDR3 nucleotides are TGTGCCAGCAGAGGGACGTTAAATTCACCCCTCCACTTT.

A few counts support this clonotype. The rearrangement uses TRBV20-1 and TRBJ2-7; 9 bases are shared with TRBD2. This CDR3 has 13 residues. V lost 4 bases and J lost 5; bases outside the gene matches: 6. Germline assignment: CDR1 DFQATT and CDR2 SNEGSKA (reference sequence). The CDR3: CSAMAGGPHEQYF. For the CDR3, the DNA is TGCAGTGCTATGGCGGGAGGGCCCCACGAGCAGTACTTC.

This clonotype was detected a few times. The V and J genes are TRBV24-1 and TRBJ1-2, with 7 nucleotides matching TRBD1. The trim removed 5 bases at V and 7 bases at J, leaving 18 bases unmatched. In germline, CDR1 is KGHDR, CDR2 SFDVKD. CDR3 length equals 17 residues. The CDR3 sequence is CATSVEVFGTVLTGYTF. The CDR3 region has the DNA TGTGCCACCAGTGTAGAGGTCTTTGGGACAGTTCTTACTGGCTACACCTTC.